These 27 T cell receptor beta chains were sequenced from one sample in a study. TCRdb reanalysed the 5' RACE reads using MiXCR and keeps one entry per CDR3 protein. The sample lists fewer than 15,000 distinct CDR3 sequences, 23% occurring once. The sequencing input was naive CD4+ T cells sorted from blood. Subset noted: naive CD4+ T cells, CD4+CD45RA+CD25-. The receptors were gathered from a female donor with breast cancer.

This clonotype has a handful of counts. An end of the junction differs from the germline gene, which may be a read error. The chain combines TRBV7-2 with TRBJ2-3; unclear D gene. The CDR3 is 12 amino acids. CDR1 SGHTA and CDR2 FQGNSA come from the germline V gene. CDR3 sequence: CVSSLSTDTQYF. CDR3 DNA: TGTGTCAGCAGCTTGAGCACAGATACGCAGTATTTT.

The rearrangement joins TRBV6-5 to TRBJ2-1; TRBD2 aligns across 8 bases. This CDR3 is built from 16 residues. Germline V CDR1 and CDR2: MNHEY, SVGAGI. V was clipped by 8 bases and J by 4 bases; unmatched bases: 13. The CDR3 sequence is CASGANGVAGYNEQFF. DNA for the CDR3: TGTGCCAGCGGGGCGAACGGGGTAGCGGGGTACAATGAGCAGTTCTTC.

With regard to this clonotype: With a much larger clone just one base away, this may be a read error. The chain carries TRBV27 and TRBJ2-3; possible D gene TRBD1, 5 bases. The CDR3 totals 15 residues. Germline CDR1 MNHEY, CDR2 SMNVEV (reference sequence). Between the trimmed V and J ends, which lost 5 bases and 0 bases, there was a span of 12 bases. The CDR3 sequence: CASSVRRQSTDTQYF. The CDR3 nucleotides read TGTGCCAGCAGTGTTAGGAGACAGAGCACAGATACGCAGTATTTT.

This clonotype was seen many times. The rearrangement links TRBV20-1 to TRBJ1-5, with D perhaps matching TRBD1 (5 bases). Germline V CDR1 and CDR2: DFQATT, SNEGSKA (reference sequence). The CDR3 length is 15 residues. The V end was cut by 2 bases, the J end by 0 bases, with 11 bases between. DNA for the CDR3: TGCAGTGCTAGACCGGGGGAACTTAGCAATCAGCCCCAGCATTTT. Protein product: CSARPGELSNQPQHF.

This sequence joins TRBV5-1 and TRBJ1-5; no definite D call. Per the germline V gene, CDR1 is SGHRS and CDR2 is YFSETQ. V shed 1 base and J shed 11 bases, with 19 bases lying between them. The CDR3 runs 15 residues. CDR3: CASSLSLAGRETQHF. The CDR3 nucleotides read TGCGCCAGCAGCTTGTCCCTAGCGGGAAGGGAGACCCAGCATTTT.

This clonotype is medium-sized. The V call is TRBV25-1, the J call TRBJ1-4; TRBD1 aligns across 8 bases. CDR1 and CDR2 (germline): MGHDK, SYGVNS. With V trimmed by 3 bases and J by 6 bases, 21 bases remained unmatched. The CDR3 is made up of 20 amino acids. As DNA, the CDR3 is TGTGCCAGCAGTGAGCAAAACCGGGACAGGCACCCTCGACTCGATGAAAAACTGTTTTTT. This translates into CASSEQNRDRHPRLDEKLFF.

This clonotype was counted ten times or more. The CDR3 protein is CSARGSGGNYEQYF. The DNA of the CDR3 is TGCAGTGCTAGAGGGTCTGGGGGAAACTACGAGCAGTACTTC. V gene TRBV20-1 combines with J gene TRBJ2-7, with D perhaps assigned TRBD1 or TRBD2 (5 bases each). The length of the CDR3 is 14 residues. Trimming removed 1 base at V and 3 bases at J, with 13 bases between. Germline values: CDR1 DFQATT, CDR2 SNEGSKA (reference sequence).

The chain employs TRBV13 and TRBJ2-3; TRBD2 aligns across 7 bases. V shed 2 bases and J 4 bases; nucleotides not matched to a gene: 9. The CDR3 has 16 residues. Germline CDR1 and CDR2: PRHDT and FYEKMQ (reference sequence). The chain's CDR3 is CASSLIGLAEADTQYF. As DNA, the CDR3 is TGTGCCAGCAGCTTAATTGGGCTAGCGGAAGCAGATACGCAGTATTTT.

As to this clonotype: A read error may explain this, as a much larger clone is one base away. The chain employs TRBV5-5 and TRBJ2-2, with unresolved D. CDR3 size: 14 residues. Germline CDR1 and CDR2: SGHKS and YYEKEE (reference sequence). The CDR3 coding sequence is TGTGCCTGCAGCTCCATACAGAACACCGGGGAGCTGTTTTTT. Encoded protein: CACSSIQNTGELFF.

This clonotype counts as medium-sized. The chain links TRBV20-1 to TRBJ1-1, with a weak D call TRBD1 (5 bases). With 3 bases removed from V and 3 bases from J, the gap between germline ends came to 14 bases. Germline-derived CDR1 and CDR2 are DFQATT and SNEGSKA (reference sequence). This CDR3 has 14 amino acids. The CDR3 sequence: CSASRDRLDTEAFF. CDR3 DNA sequence: TGCAGTGCTAGCAGGGACCGTCTTGACACTGAAGCTTTCTTT.

This clonotype appeared many times. The chain uses TRBV7-7 and TRBJ2-2; tentative D call: TRBD2 (6 bases). Germline V gene data show CDR1 as SSHAT and CDR2 as FNYEAQ (reference sequence). The V end was cut by 2 bases, the J end by 0 bases, with 10 bases between. The length of the CDR3 is 16 residues. This CDR3 is CASSLYGGANTGELFF. The CDR3 coding sequence is TGTGCCAGCAGCTTATACGGGGGTGCGAACACCGGGGAGCTGTTTTTT.

In its sample, this clonotype was seen many times. The chain couples TRBV20-1 to TRBJ2-1; the match to TRBD2 covers 9 bases. Trimming at V came to 0 bases and at J to 7 bases, leaving 7 bases not matched to a gene. Germline CDR1 is DFQATT and CDR2 is SNEGSKA (reference sequence). The CDR3 extends over 15 amino acids. CDR3 residues: CSARDFSLAGNEQFF. The CDR3 bases are TGCAGTGCTAGAGATTTTAGCCTAGCGGGGAATGAGCAGTTCTTC.

Notes on this clonotype: A much more abundant neighbour one base away suggests this may be a read error. This chain links TRBV19 with TRBJ2-7; D perhaps matches TRBD2 (5 bases). V dropped 4 bases and J dropped 4 bases, with 14 bases sitting between them. This CDR3 is 14 amino acids long. Per germline, CDR1 LNHDA and CDR2 SQIVND (reference sequence). For the CDR3, the DNA is TGTGCCAGTAGTAGAGGGCCAGGCATGTACGAGCAGTACTTC. This gives the protein CASSRGPGMYEQYF.

In its sample, this clonotype is large (0.1 to 1%). This chain joins TRBV5-1 and TRBJ1-5, with a tentative D call TRBD1 (6 bases). The ends were cut back, 0 bases at V and 5 bases at J, with 6 bases in the middle. The CDR3 covers 13 residues. CDR1 and CDR2 (germline): SGHRS, YFSETQ. The chain's CDR3 is CASSLDRDQPQHF. The CDR3 DNA follows: TGCGCCAGCAGCTTGGACAGGGATCAGCCCCAGCATTTT.

This clonotype was seen only a few times. CDR3 nucleotides: TGTGCCAGCAGCGTAGCTCCAGGCAGTAACTATGGCTACACCTTC. This gives the protein CASSVAPGSNYGYTF. The chain carries TRBV9 and TRBJ1-2; D not resolved. The CDR3 is 15 residues long. Germline values: CDR1 SGDLS, CDR2 YYNGEE. Trimming removed 0 bases at V and 1 base at J, with 10 bases between.

At least ten counts were recorded for this clonotype. V gene TRBV6-5 combines with J gene TRBJ1-1, with no clear D. The CDR3 runs to 16 residues. From germline, CDR1 is MNHEY and CDR2 SVGAGI. V lost 0 bases, J lost 0 bases, and 11 bases lay in between. The CDR3 DNA is TGTGCCAGCAGTTACTCATTGAACACTGTGAACACTGAAGCTTTCTTT. Translated, it gives CASSYSLNTVNTEAFF.

This chain connects TRBV28 to TRBJ2-1, with TRBD1 identical over 8 bases. The V segment lost 1 base and the J segment 5 bases; nucleotides outside the gene matches: 7. This CDR3 is 16 amino acids long. Germline V gene data show CDR1 as MDHEN and CDR2 as SYDVKM. The CDR3 region has the DNA TGTGCCAGCAGTTTATTACCAGGGGGCGTAGACAATGAGCAGTTCTTC. It codes for CASSLLPGGVDNEQFF.

This clonotype has a handful of counts. This sequence joins TRBV7-3 and TRBJ2-5; unclear D gene. The CDR3 extends over 13 amino acids. Trimming removed 2 bases at V and 2 bases at J, with 6 bases between. The germline CDR1 and CDR2 sequences are SGHTA and FQGTGA. The chain's CDR3 is CASSLHGQETQYF. DNA for the CDR3: TGTGCCAGCAGCTTACACGGACAAGAGACCCAGTACTTC.

This clonotype was recorded at least ten times. CDR3 in amino acids: CASRAYGTGDYTF. The CDR3 nucleotides are TGTGCCAGCAGAGCCTACGGGACAGGGGACTACACCTTC. The chain employs TRBV6-5 and TRBJ1-2, with 10 nucleotides matching TRBD1. Germline CDR1 MNHEY, CDR2 SVGAGI. The CDR3 contains 13 residues. J gave up 10 bases and V 6 bases, and 8 bases lay outside the gene matches.

This clonotype was picked up many times. The V call is TRBV12-3 or TRBV12-4, the J call TRBJ1-5, with 7 bases aligning to TRBD1. The CDR3 spans 14 residues. Unmatched junction bases numbered 4, after V lost 4 bases and J lost 4 bases. The CDR3 nucleotides read TGTGCCAGCAGTTCGGACAGGTGGAATCAGCCCCAGCATTTT. Translating it yields CASSSDRWNQPQHF.

The sample holds many counts of this clonotype. The chain combines TRBV20-1 with TRBJ2-7, with 13 nucleotides matching TRBD2. CDR3 length: 17 residues. Germline CDR1 reads DFQATT; CDR2 reads SNEGSKA (reference sequence). Losses at the gene ends were 3 bases for V and 2 bases for J; bases not matched to a gene: 10. The DNA of the CDR3 is TGCAGTGCTAGGGGGCGGACTAGCGGGAGTCTCACCTACGAGCAGTACTTC. Translated: CSARGRTSGSLTYEQYF.

This clonotype was detected many times. The V and J genes are TRBV7-7 and TRBJ2-1; D gene unclear. The V gene's germline CDR1 is SSHAT and CDR2 FNYEAQ (reference sequence). The CDR3 loop spans 14 amino acids. V was clipped by 2 bases and J by 6 bases, with 11 bases between them. This CDR3 is CASSLPGPSNEQFF. The CDR3 nucleotides read TGTGCCAGCAGCTTACCCGGGCCCAGCAATGAGCAGTTCTTC.

This clonotype was counted ten times or more. The chain links TRBV6-5 to TRBJ2-1; 10 nucleotides align to TRBD1. The CDR3 loop spans 15 amino acids. Trimming removed 7 bases from V and 4 bases from J; junction bases left unmatched: 7. Germline CDR1 is MNHEY and CDR2 is SVGAGI. This chain's CDR3 is CASKREGQGYNEQFF. The CDR3, as DNA: TGTGCCAGCAAAAGGGAGGGACAGGGGTACAATGAGCAGTTCTTC.

This clonotype was detected many times. The chain employs TRBV5-1 and TRBJ2-1; TRBD1 matches at 9 bases. Germline loops: CDR1 SGHRS, CDR2 YFSETQ. Trimming took 0 bases from V and 5 from J; bases not matched to a gene: 0. This CDR3 spans 14 amino acids. The DNA for the CDR3 is TGCGCCAGCAGCTTGGGGGACAGGGACAATGAGCAGTTCTTC. Translation: CASSLGDRDNEQFF.

For this clonotype: A much larger clone differs by one base, so this may be a read error. J is TRBJ2-7 and V is TRBV28, with TRBD1 identical over 7 bases. Germline V CDR1 and CDR2: MDHEN, SYDVKM. The V gene end was trimmed by 3 bases and the J gene end by 4 bases; junction bases not matched to a gene: 3. The CDR3 runs 13 residues. The DNA of the CDR3 is TGTGCCAGCAGTTTCCGCAGGGGGTACGAGCAGTACTTC. Translation gives CASSFRRGYEQYF.

In its sample, this clonotype was seen many times. The rearrangement joins TRBV30 to TRBJ2-3; D tentatively fits TRBD1 or TRBD2 (5 bases each). V lost 4 bases, J lost 2 bases, and 13 bases lay in between. The CDR3 sequence is 14 residues long. The germline CDR1 and CDR2 sequences are GTSNPN and SVGIG (reference sequence). DNA of the CDR3: TGTGCCTGGACACCGGGACCTACCACAGATACGCAGTATTTT. This sequence encodes CAWTPGPTTDTQYF.

Concerning this clonotype: This could be a read error, since a much larger clone is one nucleotide away. This sequence joins TRBV7-3 and TRBJ1-1, with 8 bases aligning to TRBD1. The junction had 5 bases not matched to a gene; V was cut back by 5 bases and J by 3 bases. CDR3 length: 14 residues. CDR1 is SGHTA and CDR2 is FQGTGA in the germline V gene. CDR3 region: CASSIGQGHTEAFF. CDR3 DNA: TGTGCCAGCAGCATAGGACAGGGTCACACTGAAGCTTTCTTT. Full variable domain (outside the CDR3, taken from reference TRBV7-3 and TRBJ1-1): GAGVSQTPSNKVTEKGKYVELRCDPISGHTALYWYRQSLGQGPEFLIYFQGTGAADDSGLPNDRFFAVRPEGSVSTLKIQRTERGDSAVYLCASSIGQGHTEAFFGQGTRLTVV.